This T cell receptor beta chain was documented in a study of control samples from healthy donors and cancer patients. The V and J ends lost 1 base and 2 bases respectively, with 9 bases between them. CDR1 and CDR2 (germline): LGHDT, YNNKEL (reference sequence). This CDR3 is built from 15 residues. Here immunoSEQ multiplex PCR was the method, and the copy in TCRdb shows in-frame clones only, minus some. The sample holds some 80,000 clones, 80% to 90% seen once. The sequencing input was PBMCs. The rearrangement links TRBV3-1 (or the pseudogene TRBV3-2) to TRBJ1-3; weak D call: TRBD1 (5 bases). This TCR was sampled from a woman aged 55 to 70 with head and neck cancer. CDR3 sequence (DNA): TGTGCCAGCAGCCAAGCGGGGGATCCTGGAAACACCATATATTTT. This codes for CASSQAGDPGNTIYF.